The 29 T cell receptor beta chains below were found in one sample sequenced in a study of control samples from healthy donors and cancer patients. Sequenced by immunoSEQ multiplex PCR; TCRdb stores in-frame clones only, minus some. The table includes 110,000 or so clones, more than 75% detected once. Sequenced material: blood. The receptors derive from a young man in good health.

This clone occurred once. This chain links TRBV12-3 or TRBV12-4 with TRBJ1-2, with 9 nucleotides matching TRBD1. The CDR3 is made up of 13 amino acids. The V and J ends lost 5 bases and 8 bases, in that order; junction bases with no gene match: 6. In DNA form, the CDR3 reads TGTGCCAGCAGTCGGGACAGGGTAAACGGCTACACCTTC. This translates into CASSRDRVNGYTF.

V usage is TRBV20-1 and J usage is TRBJ1-2, with D unclear. The CDR3 runs to 12 residues. Trimming cost V 3 bases and J 8 bases, with 13 bases left between them. Per germline, CDR1 DFQATT and CDR2 SNEGSKA (reference sequence). CDR3 bases: TGCAGTGCTAGTCCCTCCGGGGTCGGCTACACCTTC. It yields the protein CSASPSGVGYTF.

This clone was counted only a few times. The V call is TRBV27, the J call TRBJ1-6, with a weak D call TRBD1 (6 bases). Trimming left V 9 bases short and J 5 bases short, with 17 bases between. Germline V CDR1 and CDR2: MNHEY, SMNVEV (reference sequence). CDR3 length equals 15 residues. The CDR3 region has the DNA TGTGCCAGACGCCACGGGACACCTCATAATTCACCCCTCCACTTT. It codes for CARRHGTPHNSPLHF.

The table lists this clone with a few counts. The CDR3 DNA reads as TGTGCCAGCAACCCAAATCAGGGGATCGGCACTGAAGCTTTCTTT. Protein: CASNPNQGIGTEAFF. This chain connects TRBV5-6 to TRBJ1-1; the D gene is possibly TRBD1 (6 bases). Trimming pared 6 bases from V and 4 bases from J, leaving 19 bases between. The germline V gene encodes CDR1 SGHDT and CDR2 YYEEEE. The CDR3 is 15 amino acids.

The V gene is TRBV29-1, the J gene TRBJ1-4; D is unclear. Trimming shortened V by 2 bases and J by 2 bases, and 9 bases separated the two germline ends. Germline CDR1 and CDR2: SQVTM and ANQGSEA. The CDR3 length is 14 residues. The CDR3 loop reads CSVELGSTNEKLFF. The CDR3 DNA follows: TGCAGCGTTGAATTGGGGTCGACTAATGAAAAACTGTTTTTT.

The V and J genes are TRBV30 and TRBJ1-6; D gene unclear. CDR1 and CDR2 (germline): GTSNPN, SVGIG (reference sequence). Deletions cut 0 bases from V and 9 bases from J, with 12 bases between. The CDR3 runs to 14 residues. In DNA, the CDR3 is TGTGCCTGGAGTGTCGGGCCCGTCGGTTCACCCCTCCACTTT. It is translated as CAWSVGPVGSPLHF.

This CDR3 is CASSSFDSSSGNTIYF. CDR3 coding DNA: TGTGCCAGCAGTTCCTTCGACAGTAGCTCTGGAAACACCATATATTTT. V gene TRBV28 combines with J gene TRBJ1-3; TRBD1 might be the D (5 bases). The germline V gene has CDR1 MDHEN and CDR2 SYDVKM. The CDR3 runs to 16 residues. Trimming removed 4 bases at V and 0 bases at J, with 13 bases between.

This clone was detected once. V usage is TRBV7-2 and J usage is TRBJ2-1, with a possible D match to TRBD1 (5 bases). Trimming took 0 bases from V and 2 from J, leaving 8 bases between them. Germline V gene data show CDR1 as SGHTA and CDR2 as FQGNSA. The CDR3 is 15 residues long. The CDR3 loop is CASSLAAGPYNEQFF. CDR3 DNA sequence: TGTGCCAGCAGCTTAGCGGCAGGGCCCTACAATGAGCAGTTCTTC.

The gene calls are TRBV10-3 and TRBJ1-2; the match to TRBD1 covers 7 bases. Germline CDR1 ENHRY, CDR2 SYGVKD. The CDR3 totals 14 residues. The J segment lost 7 bases and the V segment lost 4 bases, leaving 9 bases of the junction unmatched. The CDR3 protein is CAISVPTGSSGYTF. In DNA form, the CDR3 reads TGTGCCATCAGTGTCCCGACAGGGAGCAGTGGCTACACCTTC.

The rearrangement links TRBV7-3 to TRBJ2-6; no definite D call. V was shortened by 5 bases and J by 3 bases, with 8 bases between the two germline ends. CDR3 length equals 14 residues. Germline CDR1 SGHTA, CDR2 FQGTGA. In DNA form, the CDR3 reads TGTGCCAGCAGCCCTCAGAGTGGGGCCAACGTCCTGACTTTC. This gives the protein CASSPQSGANVLTF.

The chain recombines TRBV12-5 with TRBJ2-7, with 7 bases fitting TRBD2. CDR3 size: 15 residues. Germline V gene sequence: CDR1 LGHNT, CDR2 FRNRAP. The V gene end was trimmed by 7 bases and the J gene end by 0 bases; junction bases not matched to a gene: 9. CDR3 nucleotide sequence: TGTGCTAGTGCTCGTGGGGGGGGGATCTCCTACGAGCAGTACTTC. Amino acids: CASARGGGISYEQYF.

In its sample, this clone was seen once. This sequence joins TRBV5-4 and TRBJ1-6; D is undetermined. Trimming took 0 bases from V and 1 from J, leaving 11 bases between them. CDR3 size: 17 residues. Per the germline V gene, CDR1 is SGHNT and CDR2 is YYREEE (reference sequence). This CDR3 is CASSLEAGGSYNSPLHF. The CDR3 nucleotides read TGTGCCAGCAGCTTGGAAGCCGGTGGGTCCTATAATTCACCCCTCCACTTT.

This rearrangement joins TRBV7-8 to TRBJ1-1; D is undetermined. The CDR3 is 11 amino acids. Germline V gene sequence: CDR1 SGHVS, CDR2 FQNEAQ. Trimming took 1 base from V and 7 from J, leaving 4 bases between them. CDR3 sequence reads: CASSLEGEAFF. The CDR3 bases are TGTGCCAGCAGCTTAGAGGGTGAAGCTTTCTTT.

This clone was counted once. The chain uses TRBV7-9 and TRBJ2-3; 14 nucleotides align to TRBD2. This CDR3 has 16 amino acids. Germline CDR1 and CDR2: SEHNR and FQNEAQ (reference sequence). V gave up 3 bases and J gave up 4 bases; unmatched junction bases: 3. CDR3 DNA sequence: TGTGCCAGCAGCTTTCTGACTAGCGGGGGGGCAGATACGCAGTATTTT. Translation gives CASSFLTSGGADTQYF.

The V call is TRBV18, the J call TRBJ1-6; the D gene is possibly TRBD1 (6 bases). Trimming left V 2 bases short and J 8 bases short, with 16 bases between. Per germline, CDR1 KGHSH and CDR2 LQKENI. This CDR3 spans 16 amino acids. The CDR3 sequence is CASSPFFQGSDSPLHF. CDR3 bases: TGTGCCAGCTCACCATTTTTTCAGGGGTCCGATTCACCCCTCCACTTT.

As regards this clone: A single base separates this from a much larger clone, so it may be a read error. The chain is built from TRBV2 and TRBJ2-3, with unresolved D. CDR1 SNHLY and CDR2 FYNNEI come from the germline V gene. The CDR3 has 14 residues. The V and J ends lost 7 bases and 3 bases respectively, with 14 bases between them. The CDR3 protein is CASTVTRDTDTQYF. CDR3 DNA: TGTGCCAGCACCGTGACAAGGGATACAGATACGCAGTATTTT.

This chain connects TRBV9 to TRBJ2-5; TRBD2 might be the D (6 bases). The CDR3 has 13 amino acids. Trimming took 3 bases from V and 1 from J, leaving 7 bases between them. Germline V gene sequence: CDR1 SGDLS, CDR2 YYNGEE. CDR3 residues: CASSAAGQETQYF. The CDR3 nucleotides are TGTGCCAGCAGCGCAGCGGGCCAAGAGACCCAGTACTTC.

This sequence joins TRBV2 and TRBJ1-2, with a tentative D call TRBD1 (5 bases). Germline loops: CDR1 SNHLY, CDR2 FYNNEI. The CDR3 has 16 amino acids. V was clipped by 2 bases and J by 2 bases, with 15 bases between them. This chain's CDR3 is CASSELTSGDNYGYTF. DNA of the CDR3: TGTGCCAGCAGTGAATTAACGTCCGGGGACAACTATGGCTACACCTTC.

The chain employs TRBV29-1 and TRBJ2-1; 8 nucleotides match TRBD1. Germline V CDR1 and CDR2: SQVTM, ANQGSEA. Trimming at V came to 4 bases and at J to 2 bases, leaving 7 bases not matched to a gene. The CDR3 length is 15 residues. In DNA form, the CDR3 reads TGCAGCGTTGCAGGGGGCCAAGGGGCCTACAATGAGCAGTTCTTC. It encodes CSVAGGQGAYNEQFF.

J is TRBJ1-2 and V is TRBV6-2 or TRBV6-3; weak D call: TRBD1 (5 bases). The CDR3 runs to 13 residues. V lost 5 bases and J 4 bases, leaving 11 bases between the germline ends. Germline V lookup: CDR1 MNHEY, CDR2 SVGEGT. This CDR3 is CASSPGALYGYTF. CDR3 in DNA: TGTGCCAGCAGTCCCGGGGCCCTCTATGGCTACACCTTC.

This clone is a singleton in its sample. The chain couples TRBV11-2 to TRBJ1-1, with a tentative D call TRBD1 (5 bases). The CDR3 runs 14 residues. Germline CDR1 and CDR2: SGHAT and FQNNGV. The germline V and J ends were trimmed by 5 bases and 10 bases, with 20 bases remaining between them. The CDR3 here is CASSPSRQGLTAFF. As DNA, the CDR3 is TGTGCCAGCAGCCCCTCACGGCAGGGTCTAACAGCTTTCTTT. Based on the CDR3 plus reference TRBV11-2 and TRBJ1-1, the full variable domain is EAGVAQSPRYKIIEKRQSVAFWCNPISGHATLYWYQQILGQGPKLLIQFQNNGVVDDSQLPKDRFSAERLKGVDSTLKIQPAKLEDSAVYLCASSPSRQGLTAFFGQGTRLTVV.

This chain joins TRBV20-1 and TRBJ1-1; perhaps TRBD1 as D (6 bases). V was trimmed by 3 bases and J by 5 bases, leaving 10 bases between them. CDR3 length: 12 residues. Germline V gene data show CDR1 as DFQATT and CDR2 as SNEGSKA (reference sequence). CDR3 loop: CSASRGGTEAFF. The CDR3 DNA reads as TGCAGTGCTAGTAGGGGGGGAACTGAAGCTTTCTTT.

The V and J genes are TRBV19 and TRBJ1-2; D not certain. Germline CDR1 LNHDA, CDR2 SQIVND (reference sequence). Trimming took 6 bases from V and 0 from J, leaving 5 bases between them. The CDR3 runs to 12 residues. CDR3 in DNA: TGTGCCAGTAGAGGGACTAACTATGGCTACACCTTC. This sequence encodes CASRGTNYGYTF. The full variable domain, with the rest looked up from reference TRBV19 and TRBJ1-2, is DGGITQSPKYLFRKEGQNVTLSCEQNLNHDAMYWYRQDPGQGLRLIYYSQIVNDFQKGDIAEGYSVSREKKESFPLTVTSAQKNPTAFYLCASRGTNYGYTFGSGTRLTVV.

The table lists this clone with a count of one. The chain carries TRBV19 and TRBJ2-5; 8 bases map to TRBD1. The CDR3 loop spans 14 amino acids. The germline V gene has CDR1 LNHDA and CDR2 SQIVND (reference sequence). V dropped 4 bases and J dropped 5; count of bases not matched to a gene: 6. The CDR3 sequence is CASSTQTGVETQYF. CDR3 bases: TGTGCCAGTAGTACCCAGACAGGGGTCGAGACCCAGTACTTC.

The sample holds a few counts of this clone. The J gene is TRBJ1-6, the V gene TRBV7-3, with no clear D. The CDR3 contains 15 residues. Trimming took off 6 bases at V and 6 bases at J, with 15 bases between the two ends. The V gene's germline CDR1 is SGHTA and CDR2 FQGTGA. In DNA, the CDR3 is TGTGCCAGCAGGTCCGAGGTCGGGCTTAATTCACCCCTCCACTTT. It is translated as CASRSEVGLNSPLHF.

With respect to this clone: Other DNA sequences in this sample translate to the same CDR3. The chain employs TRBV10-3 and TRBJ1-5; 9 bases agree with TRBD1. V was clipped by 4 bases and J by 5 bases; unmatched bases: 0. The CDR3 sequence is 13 residues long. Germline V CDR1 and CDR2: ENHRY, SYGVKD. In DNA, the CDR3 is TGTGCCATCAGTGGGACAGGGGATCAGCCCCAGCATTTT. The encoded protein is CAISGTGDQPQHF.

The chain couples TRBV6-1 to TRBJ1-1; D is unclear. Trimming left V 2 bases short and J 5 bases short, with 6 bases between. Per the germline V gene, CDR1 is MNHNS and CDR2 is SASEGT. There are 12 residues in the CDR3. The CDR3 DNA is TGTGCCAGCAGTGAACGTAGGACTGAAGCTTTCTTT. Its translation is CASSERRTEAFF.

The rearrangement links TRBV5-6 to TRBJ1-3; unclear D gene. Germline V gives CDR1 SGHDT, CDR2 YYEEEE. Trimming left V 3 bases short and J 0 bases short, with 10 bases between. The length of the CDR3 is 15 residues. The CDR3 DNA follows: TGTGCCAGCAGCTCGACGGTCCGCTCTGGAAACACCATATATTTT. Translating it yields CASSSTVRSGNTIYF.

The CDR3 nucleotides are TGCAGCGTTCTTGGTGCGAGGGGGCAGGAGACCCAGTACTTC. Amino acid sequence: CSVLGARGQETQYF. This chain links TRBV29-1 with TRBJ2-5; 7 nucleotides align to TRBD1. The germline V gene has CDR1 SQVTM and CDR2 ANQGSEA. The J segment lost 5 bases and the V segment lost 5 bases, leaving 11 bases of the junction unmatched. The CDR3 consists of 14 residues.